The next 28 T cell receptor beta chains were all read from a single sample in a study of cytomegalovirus exposure and HLA in healthy donors. Use of 60 Vbeta and 13 Jbeta primers characterized the PCR. Libraries were prepared by immunoSEQ multiplex PCR; TCRdb keeps only in-frame clonotypes and omits some of them. The profile shows 120,000 or so clones, around three quarters of them singletons. What was sequenced was PBMCs. These receptor sequences come from a man aged 25 to 40 in good health and CMV-seronegative.

The chain links TRBV9 to TRBJ2-2; 8 bases agree with TRBD1. The CDR3 consists of 14 residues. Per the germline V gene, CDR1 is SGDLS and CDR2 is YYNGEE. J lost 6 bases, V lost 6 bases, and 7 bases had no gene match. The chain's CDR3 is CASTDRVVAGELFF. CDR3 nucleotide sequence: TGTGCCAGCACGGACAGGGTAGTGGCCGGGGAGCTGTTTTTT.

The chain is built from TRBV27 and TRBJ1-3; 9 bases align to TRBD1. The CDR3 runs 15 residues. The germline V gene has CDR1 MNHEY and CDR2 SMNVEV (reference sequence). V gave up 2 bases and J gave up 3 bases; unmatched junction bases: 2. CDR3: CASSLTGGFGNTIYF. The DNA of the CDR3 is TGTGCCAGCAGTTTAACAGGGGGCTTTGGAAACACCATATATTTT.

The rearrangement uses TRBV28 and TRBJ1-2, with no clear D. Germline V lookup: CDR1 MDHEN, CDR2 SYDVKM. This CDR3 has 12 amino acids. Trimming shortened V by 3 bases and J by 4 bases, and 6 bases separated the two germline ends. The CDR3 nucleotides are TGTGCCAGCAGTTTTGACACCTATGGCTACACCTTC. Translation: CASSFDTYGYTF.

This chain links TRBV6-1 with TRBJ1-5; TRBD1 matches at 9 bases. V lost 8 bases, J lost 3 bases, and 5 bases stayed unmatched. This CDR3 has 14 residues. Germline assignment: CDR1 MNHNS and CDR2 SASEGT. The CDR3: CASLWDRDNQPQHF. The CDR3 coding sequence is TGTGCCAGCCTCTGGGACAGGGACAATCAGCCCCAGCATTTT.

The table lists this clone with a count of one. The chain carries TRBV4-1 and TRBJ2-7, with TRBD2 identical over 7 bases. V lost 4 bases and J lost 4; bases outside the gene matches: 10. CDR1 is MGHRA and CDR2 is YSYEKL in the germline V gene. The CDR3 contains 15 residues. CDR3 protein: CASSLRRGGPYEQYF. CDR3 in DNA: TGCGCCAGCAGCCTCCGGAGGGGAGGGCCGTACGAGCAGTACTTC.

This clone was found once. The rearrangement joins TRBV5-4 to TRBJ2-7; D is possibly TRBD1 (6 bases). V dropped 0 bases and J dropped 4 bases, with 14 bases sitting between them. CDR1 and CDR2 from the germline V gene are SGHNT and YYREEE (reference sequence). CDR3 length: 15 amino acids. The DNA of the CDR3 is TGTGCCAGCAGCTTGGCCAAGACAGACAGGTACGAGCAGTACTTC. Translated, it gives CASSLAKTDRYEQYF.

For the CDR3, the DNA is TGTGCCAGCAGCTCCGAGGTGATCGGAGAGACCCAGTACTTC. Its translation: CASSSEVIGETQYF. J is TRBJ2-5 and V is TRBV5-4; D unclear. CDR1 is SGHNT and CDR2 is YYREEE in the germline V gene (reference sequence). Trimming removed 3 bases from V and 4 bases from J, with 13 bases in between. The CDR3 sequence is 14 residues long.

This clone was counted once. The chain uses TRBV27 and TRBJ1-1, with D maybe TRBD1 (6 bases). CDR1 and CDR2 from the germline V gene are MNHEY and SMNVEV (reference sequence). CDR3 length: 14 residues. Trimming took off 7 bases at V and 2 bases at J, with 14 bases between the two ends. CDR3 region: CASIGQNINTEAFF. In DNA form, the CDR3 reads TGTGCCAGCATTGGACAGAATATCAACACTGAAGCTTTCTTT.

The count of this clone is one. The chain has TRBV6-6 and TRBJ2-7; no firm D call. Germline V gene lookup returns CDR1 MNHNY and CDR2 SVGAGI (reference sequence). The CDR3 is 15 residues long. V lost 2 bases, J lost 5 bases, and 16 bases lay in between. The CDR3 nucleotides read TGTGCCAGCAGTTACCCTCTGGCCCCCACCCACGAGCAGTACTTC. Amino acids: CASSYPLAPTHEQYF.

This chain connects TRBV28 to TRBJ1-2; 7 nucleotides agree with TRBD1. There are 16 residues in the CDR3. Germline V lookup: CDR1 MDHEN, CDR2 SYDVKM. The junction had 9 bases not matched to a gene; V was cut back by 3 bases and J by 2 bases. CDR3 nucleotides: TGTGCCAGCAGTTTCACACCGGGACAGCTAAACTATGGCTACACCTTC. Translated: CASSFTPGQLNYGYTF.

V and J are TRBV28 and TRBJ2-3, with 9 bases that match TRBD1. The germline V gene has CDR1 MDHEN and CDR2 SYDVKM. The CDR3 has 18 residues. Trimming removed 4 bases from V and 5 bases from J; junction bases left unmatched: 16. For the CDR3, the DNA is TGTGCCAGCAGTTCGACCCCCTTTGGACAGGGGTTTATAGATACGCAGTATTTT. It translates to CASSSTPFGQGFIDTQYF.

Regarding this clone: Other nucleotide sequences in the sample specify the same CDR3. The V gene is TRBV7-2, the J gene TRBJ2-7; 12 bases match TRBD1. CDR1 is SGHTA and CDR2 is FQGNSA in the germline V gene. V lost 1 base and J lost 4; bases outside the gene matches: 2. The CDR3 is 15 amino acids. CDR3 region: CASSLGGQGAYEQYF. CDR3 nucleotide sequence: TGTGCCAGCAGCTTAGGGGGACAGGGGGCTTACGAGCAGTACTTC.

The rearrangement joins TRBV5-8 to TRBJ1-3; maybe TRBD1 (6 bases). The CDR3 length is 15 residues. V lost 0 bases and J 0 bases, leaving 7 bases between the germline ends. The germline CDR1 and CDR2 sequences are SGHTS and YDEGEE. The CDR3: CASSLGDISGNTIYF. In nucleotides, the CDR3 is TGTGCCAGCAGCTTGGGGGACATCTCTGGAAACACCATATATTTT.

The chain recombines TRBV5-1 with TRBJ2-2; possibly TRBD2 for D (6 bases). This CDR3 has 15 amino acids. Trimming pared 7 bases from V and 3 bases from J, leaving 16 bases between. Looked up from germline, CDR1 is SGHRS and CDR2 is YFSETQ. The CDR3: CASSGPRRDTGELFF. The DNA of the CDR3 is TGCGCCAGCTCAGGCCCTAGGAGGGACACCGGGGAGCTGTTTTTT.

The genes are TRBV4-1 and TRBJ2-1; D gene unclear. The V and J ends lost 5 bases and 6 bases respectively, with 8 bases between them. Germline CDR1 reads MGHRA; CDR2 reads YSYEKL. This CDR3 has 12 residues. Here the CDR3 reads CASSIVPNEQFF. The CDR3 DNA is TGCGCCAGCAGCATAGTTCCCAATGAGCAGTTCTTC.

V gene TRBV5-4 combines with J gene TRBJ2-7; D not certain. The CDR3 is 13 amino acids. Deletions cut 4 bases from V and 4 bases from J, with 12 bases between. Looked up from germline, CDR1 is SGHNT and CDR2 is YYREEE (reference sequence). The CDR3 coding sequence is TGTGCCAGCAGCCCACCCGCTACTTACGAGCAGTACTTC. Its translation: CASSPPATYEQYF.

J is TRBJ1-5 and V is TRBV6-5; D remains unclear. Germline CDR1 MNHEY, CDR2 SVGAGI. The germline V and J ends were trimmed by 6 bases and 5 bases, with 11 bases remaining between them. CDR3 length: 13 residues. CDR3 loop: CASSLWQDQPQHF. DNA for the CDR3: TGTGCCAGCAGCTTATGGCAAGATCAGCCCCAGCATTTT.

J is TRBJ1-2 and V is TRBV27; D is uncertain. Deletions cut 0 bases from V and 5 bases from J, with 10 bases between. Germline CDR1 MNHEY, CDR2 SMNVEV (reference sequence). The CDR3 covers 14 residues. Here the CDR3 reads CASSLSRSGYGYTF. The DNA for the CDR3 is TGTGCCAGCAGTTTATCACGGAGTGGGTATGGCTACACCTTC.

This chain links TRBV7-2 with TRBJ2-3; 9 nucleotides line up with TRBD2. V lost 6 bases, J lost 4 bases, and 8 bases stayed unmatched. The CDR3 is made up of 15 amino acids. The germline V gene has CDR1 SGHTA and CDR2 FQGNSA. The CDR3 DNA is TGTGCCAGCAGATACAGGGGCGGGGGGGCAGATACGCAGTATTTT. This translates into CASRYRGGGADTQYF.

This chain joins TRBV18 and TRBJ1-4; weak D call: TRBD1 (5 bases). V lost 1 base, J lost 3 bases, and 9 bases lay in between. The CDR3 has 15 amino acids. Germline V lookup: CDR1 KGHSH, CDR2 LQKENI. CDR3 DNA sequence: TGTGCCAGCTCACCACAACAGACAGCTAATGAAAAACTGTTTTTT. Protein: CASSPQQTANEKLFF.

The sample holds one count of this clone. The rearrangement joins TRBV5-4 to TRBJ1-2; D might be TRBD1 (6 bases). The germline gives CDR1 SGHNT, CDR2 YYREEE (reference sequence). The V end was cut by 0 bases, the J end by 6 bases, with 9 bases between. The CDR3 loop spans 13 amino acids. The CDR3 DNA is TGTGCCAGCAGCTTGGGCAGGGGCGATGGCTACACCTTC. This sequence encodes CASSLGRGDGYTF.

The chain links TRBV27 to TRBJ1-5, with TRBD1 as a possible D gene (5 bases). Germline loops: CDR1 MNHEY, CDR2 SMNVEV (reference sequence). The CDR3 runs 15 residues. V was shortened by 6 bases and J by 6 bases, with 18 bases between the two germline ends. The DNA of the CDR3 is TGTGCCAGCAGCCGGGTAAGGGACTGGAGTCAGCCCCAGCATTTT. Encoded protein: CASSRVRDWSQPQHF.

J is TRBJ2-1 and V is TRBV28, with 8 bases aligning to TRBD2. Germline V CDR1 and CDR2: MDHEN, SYDVKM. The junction had 1 base not matched to a gene; V was cut back by 2 bases and J by 4 bases. The CDR3 is 14 amino acids. The CDR3 nucleotides read TGTGCCAGCAGTTTAGCGGGGGGTTACAATGAGCAGTTCTTC. Translating it yields CASSLAGGYNEQFF.

The rearrangement uses TRBV2 and TRBJ1-6; D gene uncertain. Germline loops: CDR1 SNHLY, CDR2 FYNNEI. CDR3 length: 18 amino acids. V lost 6 bases and J lost 1, with 19 bases in between. CDR3 amino acids: CASRDDIGGLSYNSPLHF. DNA of the CDR3: TGTGCCAGCAGAGACGACATTGGAGGCTTATCCTATAATTCACCCCTCCACTTT.

The sample holds a few counts of this clone. The V gene is TRBV5-1, the J gene TRBJ2-7, with TRBD1 as a possible D gene (6 bases). The CDR3 extends over 14 amino acids. Germline loops: CDR1 SGHRS, CDR2 YFSETQ. Trimming left V 2 bases short and J 5 bases short, with 14 bases between. The DNA for the CDR3 is TGCGCCAGCAGCTTCAAACAGGGTTTCGACGAGCAGTACTTC. Residues: CASSFKQGFDEQYF.

V is TRBV10-3 and J is TRBJ2-1, with TRBD1 identical over 7 bases. The CDR3 has 15 residues. Germline lookup yields CDR1 ENHRY and CDR2 SYGVKD. V dropped 6 bases and J dropped 8; count of bases not matched to a gene: 13. Written as DNA, the CDR3 is TGTGCCATCAGGGATCCGGGACAGAAGAACGATGAGCAGTTCTTC. It yields the protein CAIRDPGQKNDEQFF.

The chain combines TRBV9 with TRBJ2-1; D possibly corresponds to TRBD2 (5 bases). The germline gives CDR1 SGDLS, CDR2 YYNGEE. The CDR3 contains 12 residues. Trimming took off 1 base at V and 10 bases at J, with 9 bases between the two ends. This chain's CDR3 is CASSVTAAEQFF. CDR3 nucleotides: TGTGCCAGCAGCGTAACAGCGGCAGAGCAGTTCTTC.

This clone was seen only once. The gene calls are TRBV18 and TRBJ2-5; TRBD1 is a possible D gene (5 bases). Germline CDR1 KGHSH, CDR2 LQKENI. V was pared by 3 bases and J by 12 bases, with 11 bases between. This CDR3 spans 11 amino acids. Here the CDR3 DNA reads TGTGCCAGCTCACCGGGTGGACATAAGTACTTC. Translating gives CASSPGGHKYF. Full variable domain (remainder filled in from reference TRBV18 and TRBJ2-5): NAGVMQNPRHLVRRRGQEARLRCSPMKGHSHVYWYRQLPEEGLKFMVYLQKENIIDESGMPKERFSAEFPKEGPSILRIQQVVRGDSAAYFCASSPGGHKYFGPGTRLLVL.